The 23 T cell receptor beta chains below all came from one sample that was sequenced in a study of a mutant IDH1 vaccine in newly diagnosed glioma. Specified time point: week 5, during vaccination. Doses of 300 ug of mutant IDH1 20-mer peptide were given with topical imiquimod. This table comes from immunoSEQ multiplex PCR, and its TCRdb copy is limited to in-frame clones, with some not included. The repertoire has roughly 39,000 clones, about 80% of them found once; the top ten carry around 5.5%. No antigen has been assigned to these receptors. This specimen was PBMCs, taken from a glioma patient whose treatment included an IDH1 peptide vaccine. All receptors come from a man aged 35 to 55 with glioma.

The gene calls are TRBV18 and TRBJ2-7; 13 bases align to TRBD2. The germline V gene encodes CDR1 KGHSH and CDR2 LQKENI. The CDR3 has 13 residues. With V trimmed by 4 bases and J by 7 bases, 1 base remained unmatched. CDR3 sequence (DNA): TGTGCCAGCTCACTACTAGCGGGGGGGGAGCAGTACTTC. It is translated as CASSLLAGGEQYF.

This chain links TRBV5-1 with TRBJ1-1, with D possibly TRBD1 on 5 matching bases. The germline CDR1 and CDR2 sequences are SGHRS and YFSETQ. The V end was cut by 3 bases, the J end by 2 bases, with 8 bases between. There are 13 residues in the CDR3. The CDR3 DNA sequence: TGCGCCAGCAGCTGGGACCGTAACACTGAAGCTTTCTTT. Encoded protein: CASSWDRNTEAFF.

The CDR3 sequence is CASSTDRASGYTF. The CDR3 DNA reads as TGCGCCAGCAGCACGGACAGGGCTAGTGGCTACACCTTC. This chain joins TRBV5-1 and TRBJ1-2, with 8 bases identical to TRBD1. With V trimmed by 4 bases and J by 7 bases, 6 bases remained unmatched. The CDR3 loop spans 13 amino acids. Per the germline V gene, CDR1 is SGHRS and CDR2 is YFSETQ.

There are a few counts of this clone. The genes are TRBV18 and TRBJ1-2, with 7 bases aligning to TRBD1. With 6 bases clipped from V and 5 bases from J, the junction kept 6 bases outside the gene matches. Germline V lookup: CDR1 KGHSH, CDR2 LQKENI. The CDR3 consists of 13 residues. CDR3 sequence (DNA): TGTGCCAGCTCCCGGGGGGACAGTTATGGCTACACCTTC. Its protein is CASSRGDSYGYTF. Combining the CDR3 with reference TRBV18 and TRBJ1-2 gives the whole variable domain NAGVMQNPRHLVRRRGQEARLRCSPMKGHSHVYWYRQLPEEGLKFMVYLQKENIIDESGMPKERFSAEFPKEGPSILRIQQVVRGDSAAYFCASSRGDSYGYTFGSGTRLTVV.

This clone was counted once. The V call is TRBV5-1, the J call TRBJ1-2; D not certain. The germline CDR1 and CDR2 sequences are SGHRS and YFSETQ. V was trimmed by 0 bases and J by 4 bases, leaving 10 bases between them. The CDR3 is made up of 14 amino acids. The CDR3 DNA follows: TGCGCCAGCAGCTTGGAATCGGGGATCTATGGCTACACCTTC. Its protein is CASSLESGIYGYTF.

V usage is TRBV6-5 and J usage is TRBJ1-2, with 7 nucleotides matching TRBD1. With V trimmed by 0 bases and J by 0 bases, 4 bases remained unmatched. CDR3 size: 16 residues. Germline V CDR1 and CDR2: MNHEY, SVGAGI. The CDR3 loop is CASSYSGTVANYGYTF. CDR3 bases: TGTGCCAGCAGTTACTCCGGGACAGTGGCTAACTATGGCTACACCTTC.

This clone was counted only a few times. The rearrangement joins TRBV7-2 to TRBJ1-1; D is unresolved. In germline, CDR1 is SGHTA, CDR2 FQGNSA. The CDR3 totals 13 residues. Trimming took 6 bases from V and 4 from J, leaving 12 bases between them. The CDR3 loop is CASRLYLGTEAFF. DNA for the CDR3: TGTGCCAGCAGGCTATACCTCGGCACTGAAGCTTTCTTT.

This chain connects TRBV6-5 to TRBJ1-2, with 7 bases matching TRBD1. V shed 2 bases and J 8 bases; nucleotides not matched to a gene: 11. Looked up from germline, CDR1 is MNHEY and CDR2 is SVGAGI. The CDR3 has 15 amino acids. CDR3 sequence reads: CASSYLNRGPQGYTF. The CDR3 nucleotides are TGTGCCAGCAGTTACCTAAACAGGGGCCCTCAGGGCTACACCTTC.

The V and J genes are TRBV4-1 and TRBJ2-5, with a possible D match to TRBD2 (5 bases). This CDR3 is built from 15 residues. The V gene lost 1 base and the J gene lost 5 bases, with 14 bases spanning the gap. CDR1 MGHRA and CDR2 YSYEKL come from the germline V gene. CDR3 amino acids: CASSQATGVGETQYF. The CDR3, as DNA: TGCGCCAGCAGCCAAGCGACCGGGGTGGGGGAGACCCAGTACTTC.

The V and J genes are TRBV6-5 and TRBJ1-5; 8 bases are shared with TRBD1. After removal of 6 bases from V and 5 bases from J, the junction contained 9 bases not matched to a gene. The germline CDR1 and CDR2 sequences are MNHEY and SVGAGI. The CDR3 extends over 15 amino acids. This CDR3 is CASSNGQGVDQPQHF. Written as DNA, the CDR3 is TGTGCCAGCAGCAACGGACAGGGAGTCGATCAGCCCCAGCATTTT.

The rearrangement uses TRBV11-2 and TRBJ2-7; 7 bases are a match to TRBD1. Germline values: CDR1 SGHAT, CDR2 FQNNGV. V lost 5 bases, J lost 7 bases, and 14 bases stayed unmatched. The CDR3 is 15 residues long. The DNA of the CDR3 is TGTGCCAGCAGCCCTGACAGGGCGGGTCAAGCAGAGCAGTACTTC. This gives the protein CASSPDRAGQAEQYF.

This clone was found once. This sequence joins TRBV12-5 and TRBJ2-5; D possibly uses TRBD1 or TRBD2 (5 bases each). V shed 6 bases and J shed 1 base, with 12 bases lying between them. The CDR3 length is 14 residues. CDR1 and CDR2 from the germline V gene are LGHNT and FRNRAP. CDR3 sequence: CASGDRDLQETQYF. The DNA of the CDR3 is TGTGCTAGTGGAGACCGGGACCTCCAAGAGACCCAGTACTTC.

The CDR3 region is CASRSGQGALQPQHF. CDR3 nucleotides: TGTGCCAGTAGATCGGGACAGGGGGCCTTGCAGCCCCAGCATTTT. This rearrangement joins TRBV19 to TRBJ1-5; 12 bases fit TRBD1. Looked up from germline, CDR1 is LNHDA and CDR2 is SQIVND (reference sequence). This CDR3 is built from 15 residues. With V trimmed by 6 bases and J by 7 bases, 7 bases remained unmatched.

The chain is built from TRBV19 and TRBJ2-5, with no clear D. CDR1 and CDR2 from the germline V gene are LNHDA and SQIVND (reference sequence). The CDR3 is 16 residues long. Trimming left V 3 bases short and J 1 base short, with 15 bases between. The CDR3 sequence is CASSIGQRLRQETQYF. The CDR3 nucleotides are TGTGCCAGTAGTATTGGGCAGAGACTGCGCCAAGAGACCCAGTACTTC.

This clone is a singleton in its sample. The V and J genes are TRBV7-2 and TRBJ1-1, with unresolved D. V dropped 0 bases and J dropped 3 bases, with 8 bases sitting between them. This CDR3 comprises 14 residues. Germline CDR1 and CDR2: SGHTA and FQGNSA. The CDR3 sequence: CASSLAGSYTEAFF. In DNA form, the CDR3 reads TGTGCCAGCAGCTTAGCGGGCAGTTACACTGAAGCTTTCTTT.

The chain carries TRBV11-2 and TRBJ1-4; D is unresolved. CDR3 length equals 12 residues. Trimming stripped 4 bases from V and 4 bases from J, with 4 bases between. Germline-derived CDR1 and CDR2 are SGHAT and FQNNGV. CDR3 DNA: TGTGCCAGCAGCTGGAATAATGAAAAACTGTTTTTT. Translation: CASSWNNEKLFF. The full variable domain, in which reference TRBV11-2 and TRBJ1-4 provide the parts outside the CDR3, is EAGVAQSPRYKIIEKRQSVAFWCNPISGHATLYWYQQILGQGPKLLIQFQNNGVVDDSQLPKDRFSAERLKGVDSTLKIQPAKLEDSAVYLCASSWNNEKLFFGSGTQLSVL.

CDR3 nucleotides: TGTGCCAGCACCTCGGACTCATACGAGCAGTACTTC. Amino acids: CASTSDSYEQYF. The chain uses TRBV6-5 and TRBJ2-7; TRBD2 might be the D (5 bases). CDR1 and CDR2 from the germline V gene are MNHEY and SVGAGI. Between the trimmed V and J ends, which lost 7 bases and 4 bases, there was a span of 11 bases. CDR3 length: 12 amino acids.

J is TRBJ1-4 and V is TRBV6-4; 9 bases map to TRBD1. CDR3 length: 15 residues. Germline loops: CDR1 MRHNA, CDR2 SNTAGT. Trimming removed 3 bases from V and 4 bases from J; junction bases left unmatched: 3. CDR3 amino acids: CASSERDRDNEKLFF. CDR3 DNA sequence: TGTGCCAGCAGTGAAAGGGACAGGGATAATGAAAAACTGTTTTTT.

This clone was picked up one time. This chain joins TRBV19 and TRBJ1-2; unclear D gene. Looked up from germline, CDR1 is LNHDA and CDR2 is SQIVND (reference sequence). The CDR3 runs 15 residues. V lost 6 bases, J lost 4 bases, and 18 bases lay in between. The CDR3 DNA is TGTGCCAGTAGCCTCCAGACCCTATCCGGCTATGGCTACACCTTC. Protein product: CASSLQTLSGYGYTF. Together with reference TRBV19 and TRBJ1-2, the CDR3 gives the full variable domain: DGGITQSPKYLFRKEGQNVTLSCEQNLNHDAMYWYRQDPGQGLRLIYYSQIVNDFQKGDIAEGYSVSREKKESFPLTVTSAQKNPTAFYLCASSLQTLSGYGYTFGSGTRLTVV.

The chain is built from TRBV2 and TRBJ1-5; TRBD1 aligns across 8 bases. Germline CDR1 SNHLY, CDR2 FYNNEI. V trimming: 4 bases; J trimming: 1 base; junction bases outside the gene matches: 12. CDR3 size: 18 residues. This chain's CDR3 is CASSGRLGQGRSNQPQHF. In nucleotides, the CDR3 is TGTGCCAGCAGTGGGCGACTCGGACAGGGCAGAAGCAATCAGCCCCAGCATTTT.

For this clone: Other DNA sequences in the same sample also yield this CDR3. The V and J genes are TRBV2 and TRBJ1-1; no clear D gene. The germline V gene has CDR1 SNHLY and CDR2 FYNNEI. Trimming pared 6 bases from V and 6 bases from J, leaving 5 bases between. This CDR3 has 10 residues. CDR3 loop: CASRGSEAFF. The CDR3 DNA sequence: TGTGCCAGCAGGGGTTCTGAAGCTTTCTTT.

The rearrangement joins TRBV5-6 to TRBJ1-1, with D maybe TRBD1 (5 bases). CDR1 is SGHDT and CDR2 is YYEEEE in the germline V gene. Trimming removed 0 bases at V and 8 bases at J, with 8 bases between. CDR3 length: 12 residues. CDR3 region: CASSLEEGEAFF. The CDR3 nucleotides read TGTGCCAGCAGCTTGGAGGAGGGGGAAGCTTTCTTT.

J is TRBJ2-1 and V is TRBV6-5, with TRBD2 matching 10 bases. Germline V gives CDR1 MNHEY, CDR2 SVGAGI. After removal of 4 bases from V and 7 bases from J, the junction contained 4 bases not matched to a gene. The CDR3 contains 14 residues. The CDR3 reads CASSLERGGNEQFF. In nucleotides, the CDR3 is TGTGCCAGCAGTTTGGAGCGGGGGGGAAATGAGCAGTTCTTC.